The 14 T cell receptor beta chains below come from one sample, sequenced in a study of vaccination and CD4 T cells after COVID-19. Researchers used the Oncomine TCR Beta short-read assay to sequence DNA from cultured CD4+ T cells. TCRdb ran MiXCR on the PCR reads and lists one entry per CDR3 protein. The sample includes 15,000 to 20,000 distinct CDR3 sequences, roughly 50% of them seen just once. The treatment denotes: roughly 10-day PBMC culture with coronavirus spike peptide pools or control peptides (ViraFEST assay). These receptors are not linked to any known antigen. The sequencing sample was made of CD4+ T cells from blood, cultured in vitro. All receptors come from a human donor who had recovered from COVID-19.

The genes are TRBV10-2 and TRBJ1-1; D not resolved. Germline CDR1 WSHSY, CDR2 SAAADI. Trimming pared 6 bases from V and 1 base from J, leaving 12 bases between. The CDR3 is 14 residues long. The chain's CDR3 is CASRGSVENTEAFF. CDR3 in DNA: TGCGCCAGCAGGGGTAGTGTCGAGAACACTGAAGCTTTCTTT.

This chain links TRBV6-1 with TRBJ1-2; D is unclear. Germline lookup yields CDR1 MNHNS and CDR2 SASEGT. The CDR3 spans 15 residues. With 1 base removed from V and 4 bases from J, the gap between germline ends came to 13 bases. The CDR3 is CASSEGAEQIYGYTF. The CDR3 DNA sequence: TGTGCCAGCAGTGAAGGGGCGGAACAGATCTATGGCTACACCTTC.

The CDR3 DNA sequence: TGTGCCAGCAGTCGATCCTTAAGCAATCAGCCCCAGCATTTT. Encoded protein: CASSRSLSNQPQHF. The V gene is TRBV27, the J gene TRBJ1-5; no reliable D call. The CDR3 has 14 residues. Trimming removed 5 bases from V and 1 base from J, with 9 bases in between. Germline lookup yields CDR1 MNHEY and CDR2 SMNVEV (reference sequence).

The chain links TRBV20-1 to TRBJ2-7, with TRBD1 identical over 8 bases. The V gene's germline CDR1 is DFQATT and CDR2 SNEGSKA (reference sequence). The length of the CDR3 is 15 residues. Trimming cost V 2 bases and J 1 base; bases outside gene matches: 7. CDR3 nucleotide sequence: TGCAGTGCTAGAAGGGGGACAGGTTTTTCCTACGAGCAGTACTTC. Translation gives CSARRGTGFSYEQYF.

V usage is TRBV7-9 and J usage is TRBJ2-3; no firm D call. This CDR3 region has 15 residues. Trimming took 3 bases from V and 3 from J, leaving 13 bases between them. In germline, CDR1 is SEHNR, CDR2 FQNEAQ (reference sequence). The CDR3 DNA follows: TGTGCCAGCAGCTTGACGGATTCTAGTACAGATACGCAGTATTTT. Amino acid sequence: CASSLTDSSTDTQYF.

The chain has TRBV20-1 and TRBJ1-2; TRBD1 aligns across 10 bases. J was trimmed by 4 bases and V by 2 bases; bases with no gene match: 16. The CDR3 loop spans 18 amino acids. Germline-derived CDR1 and CDR2 are DFQATT and SNEGSKA (reference sequence). For the CDR3, the DNA is TGCAGTGCTAGACCAGGACGGGACAGGGGAGGTCTGTCCTATGGCTACACCTTC. Amino acids: CSARPGRDRGGLSYGYTF.

This clonotype was seen a handful of times. The CDR3 loop reads CASRTDRGAEAFF. The CDR3 DNA is TGCGCCAGCAGAACCGACAGGGGCGCTGAAGCTTTCTTT. The chain combines TRBV10-2 with TRBJ1-1; 8 bases agree with TRBD1. Trimming removed 6 bases from V and 6 bases from J; junction bases left unmatched: 6. Germline lookup yields CDR1 WSHSY and CDR2 SAAADI. The CDR3 loop spans 13 amino acids.

The V gene is TRBV19, the J gene TRBJ2-2, with 7 bases lining up with TRBD2. The length of the CDR3 is 15 residues. Germline loops: CDR1 LNHDA, CDR2 SQIVND (reference sequence). V shed 8 bases and J 2 bases; nucleotides not matched to a gene: 8. CDR3 coding DNA: TGTGCCAGTCTAGGAGGGGAGGGTAACACCGGGGAGCTGTTTTTT. Translation gives CASLGGEGNTGELFF.

The V and J genes are TRBV2 and TRBJ1-3; D is uncertain. Germline lookup yields CDR1 SNHLY and CDR2 FYNNEI. V dropped 6 bases and J dropped 2 bases, with 11 bases sitting between them. The CDR3 runs 14 residues. The CDR3 coding sequence is TGTGCCAGCAGCCCAGAAGCTGCTGGAAACACCATATATTTT. Amino acid sequence: CASSPEAAGNTIYF.

CDR3 bases: TGCGCCAGCAGCCAAACAGGGTTCACCCTCCCTTGGACGCAGTATTTT. Its protein product is CASSQTGFTLPWTQYF. The chain carries TRBV4-1 and TRBJ2-3; a possible D gene is TRBD1 (6 bases). The CDR3 is made up of 16 amino acids. V was shortened by 2 bases and J by 9 bases, with 21 bases between the two germline ends. Per the germline V gene, CDR1 is MGHRA and CDR2 is YSYEKL.

This clonotype was seen only a few times. The genes are TRBV5-4 and TRBJ2-5, with a tentative D call TRBD2 (6 bases). Trimming cost V 5 bases and J 7 bases, with 12 bases left between them. This CDR3 region has 12 residues. Germline V CDR1 and CDR2: SGHNT, YYREEE (reference sequence). Here the CDR3 DNA reads TGTGCCAGCAGTATCCCGGAGGGGACCCAGTACTTC. Its translation: CASSIPEGTQYF.

The chain couples TRBV18 to TRBJ1-6; D is undetermined. CDR1 is KGHSH and CDR2 is LQKENI in the germline V gene. V was clipped by 0 bases and J by 7 bases, with 13 bases between them. The CDR3 covers 16 residues. The CDR3 loop is CASSPPSGGYNSPLHF. CDR3 DNA sequence: TGTGCCAGCTCACCACCAAGCGGCGGGTACAATTCACCCCTCCACTTT. Combining the CDR3 with reference TRBV18 and TRBJ1-6 gives the whole variable domain NAGVMQNPRHLVRRRGQEARLRCSPMKGHSHVYWYRQLPEEGLKFMVYLQKENIIDESGMPKERFSAEFPKEGPSILRIQQVVRGDSAAYFCASSPPSGGYNSPLHFGNGTRLTVT.

This clonotype was detected once. Sequence at one end of the junction differs from germline and may be a read error. J is TRBJ1-1 and V is TRBV18, with D unclear. From germline, CDR1 is KGHSH and CDR2 LQKENI. This CDR3 spans 14 amino acids. This chain's CDR3 is CASSSPEGYTEAFF. CDR3 sequence (DNA): TGTGCCAGCTCATCACCGGAGGGTTACACTGAAGCTTTCTTT.

This rearrangement joins TRBV10-3 to TRBJ1-1; D may be TRBD1 (6 bases). The germline gives CDR1 ENHRY, CDR2 SYGVKD. CDR3 length: 14 residues. Between the trimmed V and J ends, which lost 7 bases and 7 bases, there was a span of 19 bases. This chain's CDR3 is CAITNIGGRGEAFF. The CDR3, as DNA: TGTGCCATCACCAACATAGGGGGTAGGGGTGAAGCTTTCTTT.